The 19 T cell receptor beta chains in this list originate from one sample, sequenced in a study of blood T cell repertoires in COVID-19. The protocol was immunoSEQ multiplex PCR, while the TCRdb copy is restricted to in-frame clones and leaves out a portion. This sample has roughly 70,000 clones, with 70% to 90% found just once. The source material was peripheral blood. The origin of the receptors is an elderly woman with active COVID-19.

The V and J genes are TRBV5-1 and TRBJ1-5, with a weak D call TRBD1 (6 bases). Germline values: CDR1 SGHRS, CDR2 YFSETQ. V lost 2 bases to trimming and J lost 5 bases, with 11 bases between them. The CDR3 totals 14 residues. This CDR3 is CASSLQSGDQPQHF. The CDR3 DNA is TGCGCCAGCAGCTTACAGTCAGGGGATCAGCCCCAGCATTTT. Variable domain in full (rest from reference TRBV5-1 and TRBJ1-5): KAGVTQTPRYLIKTRGQQVTLSCSPISGHRSVSWYQQTPGQGLQFLFEYFSETQRNKGNFPGRFSGRQFSNSRSEMNVSTLELGDSALYLCASSLQSGDQPQHFGDGTRLSIL.

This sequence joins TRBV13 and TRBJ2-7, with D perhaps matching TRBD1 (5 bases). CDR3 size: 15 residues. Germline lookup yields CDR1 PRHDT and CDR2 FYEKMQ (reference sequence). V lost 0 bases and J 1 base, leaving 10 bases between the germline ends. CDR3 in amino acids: CASSLGGVRSYEQYF. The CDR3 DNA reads TGTGCCAGCAGCTTAGGAGGGGTTAGGTCCTACGAGCAGTACTTC.

CDR3 in amino acids: CASSEATGETYGYTF. CDR3 bases: TGTGCCAGCAGTGAAGCGACCGGGGAGACTTATGGCTACACCTTC. J is TRBJ1-2 and V is TRBV2; D gene ambiguous. Trimming pared 0 bases from V and 5 bases from J, leaving 13 bases between. The CDR3 consists of 15 residues. Germline-derived CDR1 and CDR2 are SNHLY and FYNNEI. Full variable domain (missing parts from reference TRBV2 and TRBJ1-2): EPEVTQTPSHQVTQMGQEVILRCVPISNHLYFYWYRQILGQKVEFLVSFYNNEISEKSEIFDDQFSVERPDGSNFTLKIRSTKLEDSAMYFCASSEATGETYGYTFGSGTRLTVV.

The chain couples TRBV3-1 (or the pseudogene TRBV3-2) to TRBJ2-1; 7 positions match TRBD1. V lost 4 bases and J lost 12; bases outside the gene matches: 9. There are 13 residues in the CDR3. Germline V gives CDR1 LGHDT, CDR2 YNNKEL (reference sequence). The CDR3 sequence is CASSLTGNGGQFF. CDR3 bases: TGTGCCAGCAGCCTGACAGGGAATGGCGGGCAGTTCTTC.

CDR3 region: CASSQPDVAGNIQYF. CDR3 nucleotide sequence: TGTGCCAGCAGCCAACCGGACGTCGCGGGGAACATTCAGTACTTC. V and J are TRBV7-2 and TRBJ2-4, with D possibly TRBD2 on 6 matching bases. CDR3 size: 15 residues. The germline CDR1 and CDR2 sequences are SGHTA and FQGNSA. V was shortened by 5 bases and J by 7 bases, with 18 bases between the two germline ends.

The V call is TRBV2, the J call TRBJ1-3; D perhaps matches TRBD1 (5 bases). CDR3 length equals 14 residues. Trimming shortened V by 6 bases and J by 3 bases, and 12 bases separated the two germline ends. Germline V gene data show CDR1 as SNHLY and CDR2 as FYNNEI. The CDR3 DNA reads TGTGCCAGCAGAGCCAGGGAACGTGGAAACACCATATATTTT. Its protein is CASRARERGNTIYF.

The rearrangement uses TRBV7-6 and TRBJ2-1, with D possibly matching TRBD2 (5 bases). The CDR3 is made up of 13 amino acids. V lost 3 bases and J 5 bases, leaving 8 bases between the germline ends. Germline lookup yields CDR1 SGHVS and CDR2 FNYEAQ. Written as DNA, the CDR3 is TGTGCCAGCAGCTTCGGTAGCGACAATGAGCAGTTCTTC. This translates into CASSFGSDNEQFF.

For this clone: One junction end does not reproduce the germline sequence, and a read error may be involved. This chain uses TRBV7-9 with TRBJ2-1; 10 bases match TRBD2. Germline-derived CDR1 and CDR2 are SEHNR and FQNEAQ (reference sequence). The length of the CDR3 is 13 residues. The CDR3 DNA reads TGTGCCAGCAGCTTTAATAAGCGGGAGGGCCTAATCTTC. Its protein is CASSFNKREGLIF.

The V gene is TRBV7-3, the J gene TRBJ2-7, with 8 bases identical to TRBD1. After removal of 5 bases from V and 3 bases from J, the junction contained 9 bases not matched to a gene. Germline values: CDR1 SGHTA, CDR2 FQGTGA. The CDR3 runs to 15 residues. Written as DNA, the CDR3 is TGTGCCAGCAGCCCACAAGGGGACAGGTTCTACGAGCAGTACTTC. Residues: CASSPQGDRFYEQYF.

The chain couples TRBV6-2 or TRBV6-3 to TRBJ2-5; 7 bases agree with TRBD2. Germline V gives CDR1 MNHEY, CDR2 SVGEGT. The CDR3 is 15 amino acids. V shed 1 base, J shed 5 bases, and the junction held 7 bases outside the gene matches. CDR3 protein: CASSYYSGGGETQYF. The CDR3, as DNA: TGTGCCAGCAGTTACTATTCGGGGGGAGGGGAGACCCAGTACTTC.

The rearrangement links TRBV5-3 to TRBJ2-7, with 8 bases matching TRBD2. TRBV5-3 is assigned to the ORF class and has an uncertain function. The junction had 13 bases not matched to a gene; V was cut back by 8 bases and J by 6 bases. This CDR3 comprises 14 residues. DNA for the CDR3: TGTGCCAGGCCCTCTGACGCAGCGGGGGCCGAGCAGTACTTC. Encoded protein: CARPSDAAGAEQYF.

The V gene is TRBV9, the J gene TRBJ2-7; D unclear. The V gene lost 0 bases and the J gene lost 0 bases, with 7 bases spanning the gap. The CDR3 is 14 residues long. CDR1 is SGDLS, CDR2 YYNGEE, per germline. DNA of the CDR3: TGTGCCAGCAGCGTAGGACATACCTCCTACGAGCAGTACTTC. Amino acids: CASSVGHTSYEQYF. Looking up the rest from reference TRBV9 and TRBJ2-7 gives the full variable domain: DSGVTQTPKHLITATGQRVTLRCSPRSGDLSVYWYQQSLDQGLQFLIQYYNGEERAKGNILERFSAQQFPDLHSELNLSSLELGDSALYFCASSVGHTSYEQYFGPGTRLTVT.

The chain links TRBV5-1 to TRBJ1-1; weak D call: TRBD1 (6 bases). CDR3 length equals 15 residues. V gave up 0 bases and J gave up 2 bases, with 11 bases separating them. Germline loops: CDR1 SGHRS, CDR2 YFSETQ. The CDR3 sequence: CASSLGPGVNTEAFF. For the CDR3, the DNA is TGCGCCAGCAGCTTGGGTCCAGGGGTTAACACTGAAGCTTTCTTT.

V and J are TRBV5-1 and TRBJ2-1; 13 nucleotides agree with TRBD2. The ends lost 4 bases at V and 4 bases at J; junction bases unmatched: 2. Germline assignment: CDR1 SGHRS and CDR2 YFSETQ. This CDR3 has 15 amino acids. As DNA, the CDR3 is TGCGCCAGCAGCATGGGACTAGCGGGATACAATGAGCAGTTCTTC. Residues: CASSMGLAGYNEQFF.

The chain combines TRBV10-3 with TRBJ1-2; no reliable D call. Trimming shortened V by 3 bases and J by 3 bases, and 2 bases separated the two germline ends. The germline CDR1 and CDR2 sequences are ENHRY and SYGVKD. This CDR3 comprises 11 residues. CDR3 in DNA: TGTGCCATCAGTGACGACTATGGCTACACCTTC. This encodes CAISDDYGYTF.

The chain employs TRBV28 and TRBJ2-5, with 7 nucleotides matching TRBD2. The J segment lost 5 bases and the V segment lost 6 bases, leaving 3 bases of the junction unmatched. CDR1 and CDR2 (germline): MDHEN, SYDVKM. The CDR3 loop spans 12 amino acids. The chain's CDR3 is CASRGGVETQYF. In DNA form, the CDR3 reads TGTGCCAGCAGGGGGGGGGTCGAGACCCAGTACTTC.

The CDR3 DNA follows: TGTGCCAGCAGTGCTACCGGGACAGTGGACACTGAAGCTTTCTTT. Amino acid sequence: CASSATGTVDTEAFF. J is TRBJ1-1 and V is TRBV2; 7 positions agree with TRBD1. Germline V gene lookup returns CDR1 SNHLY and CDR2 FYNNEI. Trimming cost V 4 bases and J 3 bases; bases outside gene matches: 8. The CDR3 runs to 15 residues.

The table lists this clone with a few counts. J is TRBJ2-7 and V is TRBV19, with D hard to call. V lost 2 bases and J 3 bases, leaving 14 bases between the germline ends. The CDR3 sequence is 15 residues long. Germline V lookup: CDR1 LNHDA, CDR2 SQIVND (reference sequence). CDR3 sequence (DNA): TGTGCCAGTAGTATAAGTAGTAGAGGCGGCTACGAGCAGTACTTC. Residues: CASSISSRGGYEQYF.

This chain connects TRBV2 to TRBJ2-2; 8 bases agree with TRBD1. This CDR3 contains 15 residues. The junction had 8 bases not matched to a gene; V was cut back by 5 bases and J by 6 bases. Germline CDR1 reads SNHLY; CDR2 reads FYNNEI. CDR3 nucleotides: TGTGCCAGCAGTCCGGACAGGGAAGATTCCGGGGAGCTGTTTTTT. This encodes CASSPDREDSGELFF.